This TCR beta chain was captured in a study of beta chain features in type 1 diabetes. There was one heparinised blood draw per donor, averaging roughly 120 mL. This clone was counted only a few times. The antigen is unknown. This CDR3 contains 11 residues. V dropped 5 bases and J dropped 3 bases, with 4 bases sitting between them. The germline CDR1 and CDR2 sequences are KGHSH and LQKENI. Points from the study as a whole: Patients and controls would be equally affected if PCR favored shorter templates. Patients' naive, central memory and Treg TCRB repertoires seemed closer to one another than those of healthy donors. In all four CD4+ subsets, TCRB CDR3 length was significantly, moderately reduced in type 1 diabetes.

Reverse transcribing all isolated RNA meant expressed TCRB transcripts were sequenced. Generated by immunoSEQ multiplex PCR, the TCRdb table keeps only in-frame clones and is missing some. The table lists 310,000 or so clones, about a tenth of them singletons. The sample consisted of central memory CD4+ T cells from blood. This chain uses TRBV18 with TRBJ1-1; D call uncertain. This TCR came from a man aged 25 to 45 with type 1 diabetes. CDR3 region: CASSGDTEAFF. DNA for the CDR3: TGTGCCAGCTCAGGGGACACTGAAGCTTTCTTT.